This T cell receptor beta chain was sequenced during a study of blood T cell repertoires in COVID-19. Study as a whole: Acute and convalescent COVID-19 samples came from the United States, Italy and Spain. From T cells, B-cell-depleted T cells, or PBMCs came the material, which was cDNA or gDNA.

Authors' processing steps: Counts of nucleated cells, estimated from reference gene primer amplification, were obtained. Method: immunoSEQ multiplex PCR; TCRdb's copy keeps in-frame clones and lacks some. V, J and clone size reflect that table, while D and trimming were determined from the DNA. The sample has fewer than 110,000 clones, around 90% seen once. This clonotype was sampled from a human donor in a cohort sampled during active COVID-19. Sequencing used peripheral blood.

CDR3 amino acids: CASRSRDRGNEQYF. The CDR3, as DNA: TGTGCCAGCAGGAGCCGGGACAGGGGGAACGAGCAGTACTTC. The gene calls are TRBV3-1 (or the pseudogene TRBV3-2) and TRBJ2-7; 11 nucleotides align to TRBD1. The CDR3 contains 14 residues. CDR1 and CDR2 (germline): LGHDT, YNNKEL (reference sequence). The V segment lost 6 bases and the J segment 5 bases; nucleotides outside the gene matches: 6.